This entry lists 28 T cell receptor beta chains sequenced from one sample in a study of blood T cell repertoires in COVID-19. Some clones are missing from TCRdb's copy, which holds only in-frame ones; the method was immunoSEQ multiplex PCR. The table includes about 140,000 clones, 80% to 85% detected once. Sequencing was done on a sample of peripheral blood. All receptors derive from a woman aged 60-70 years with acute or convalescent COVID-19.

V gene TRBV27 combines with J gene TRBJ1-2; no definite D call. Germline V CDR1 and CDR2: MNHEY, SMNVEV (reference sequence). V was cut by 2 bases and J by 2 bases, with 9 bases left in between. This CDR3 spans 14 amino acids. The CDR3 region has the DNA TGTGCCAGCAGTTTACATCGCGGAAACTATGGCTACACCTTC. It encodes CASSLHRGNYGYTF.

The rearrangement uses TRBV9 and TRBJ2-2, with TRBD2 matching 8 bases. Germline loops: CDR1 SGDLS, CDR2 YYNGEE. CDR3 size: 16 residues. Losses at the gene ends were 3 bases for V and 4 bases for J; bases not matched to a gene: 8. CDR3 nucleotides: TGTGCCAGCAGCGCCTTTTCGCTAGCGGGCACCGGGGAGCTGTTTTTT. It codes for CASSAFSLAGTGELFF.

The chain joins TRBV14 to TRBJ2-3; D possibly corresponds to TRBD2 (5 bases). The CDR3 has 18 residues. CDR1 SGHDN and CDR2 FVKESK come from the germline V gene. V dropped 1 base and J dropped 6 bases, with 23 bases sitting between them. The CDR3 reads CASSQGRTSHLGKDTQYF. Here the CDR3 DNA reads TGTGCCAGCAGCCAAGGGCGAACTAGTCATCTTGGGAAGGATACGCAGTATTTT.

This rearrangement joins TRBV7-6 to TRBJ2-7; TRBD2 matches at 9 bases. The germline V gene encodes CDR1 SGHVS and CDR2 FNYEAQ. CDR3 length equals 16 residues. Trimming at V came to 2 bases and at J to 3 bases, leaving 8 bases not matched to a gene. Here the CDR3 DNA reads TGTGCCAGCAGCTTATCTGGCGGGAGGGCCGGCTACGAGCAGTACTTC. This sequence encodes CASSLSGGRAGYEQYF.

The chain carries TRBV9 and TRBJ1-2; D is perhaps TRBD1 (5 bases). The CDR3 totals 15 residues. Trimming pared 3 bases from V and 1 base from J, leaving 13 bases between. Germline loops: CDR1 SGDLS, CDR2 YYNGEE. For the CDR3, the DNA is TGTGCCAGCAGCGCGGGGGGGAATAGTAACTATGGCTACACCTTC. Translating gives CASSAGGNSNYGYTF. The entire variable domain, with the rest obtained from reference TRBV9 and TRBJ1-2, is as follows: DSGVTQTPKHLITATGQRVTLRCSPRSGDLSVYWYQQSLDQGLQFLIQYYNGEERAKGNILERFSAQQFPDLHSELNLSSLELGDSALYFCASSAGGNSNYGYTFGSGTRLTVV.

This chain joins TRBV10-3 and TRBJ1-4; no firm D call. In germline, CDR1 is ENHRY, CDR2 SYGVKD. The CDR3 has 15 amino acids. Trimming took 3 bases from V and 2 from J, leaving 10 bases between them. Here the CDR3 DNA reads TGTGCCATCAGTGAAGGGAGAGGGACTAATGAAAAACTGTTTTTT. Its translation is CAISEGRGTNEKLFF.

The J gene is TRBJ2-3, the V gene TRBV18; D call uncertain. The CDR3 totals 16 residues. The germline V gene encodes CDR1 KGHSH and CDR2 LQKENI. V was trimmed by 3 bases and J by 2 bases, leaving 15 bases between them. Here the CDR3 reads CASSPSGSIFTDTQYF. The CDR3 coding sequence is TGTGCCAGCTCACCGTCCGGGTCCATATTCACAGATACGCAGTATTTT.

The chain uses TRBV13 and TRBJ1-2, with D uncertain. Trimming pared 5 bases from V and 0 bases from J, leaving 13 bases between. CDR1 is PRHDT and CDR2 is FYEKMQ in the germline V gene (reference sequence). The CDR3 length is 15 residues. The CDR3 sequence: CASSETGYSNYGYTF. CDR3 coding DNA: TGTGCCAGCAGCGAGACTGGATATTCTAACTATGGCTACACCTTC.

This clone has only a few counts. The chain links TRBV28 to TRBJ1-6, with TRBD1 matching over 10 bases. CDR3 length: 17 residues. Germline V gives CDR1 MDHEN, CDR2 SYDVKM. With V trimmed by 4 bases and J by 6 bases, 9 bases remained unmatched. CDR3 protein: CASSSPFRQGANSPLHF. As DNA, the CDR3 is TGTGCCAGCAGTTCCCCTTTCCGACAGGGGGCTAATTCACCCCTCCACTTT.

V and J are TRBV9 and TRBJ2-1; D might be TRBD2 (5 bases). The germline V gene has CDR1 SGDLS and CDR2 YYNGEE. V lost 0 bases to trimming and J lost 10 bases, with 11 bases between them. CDR3 length: 13 residues. The CDR3 spells CASSVGESGEQFF. In DNA, the CDR3 is TGTGCCAGCAGCGTAGGGGAGTCGGGCGAGCAGTTCTTC.

The chain links TRBV30 to TRBJ2-7, with D tentatively TRBD1 (5 bases). Germline V gene lookup returns CDR1 GTSNPN and CDR2 SVGIG (reference sequence). The CDR3 is made up of 14 amino acids. V lost 0 bases and J 3 bases, leaving 12 bases between the germline ends. In DNA, the CDR3 is TGTGCCTGGAGTGTGCCAGGGTCCCTCTACGAGCAGTACTTC. Residues: CAWSVPGSLYEQYF.

V and J are TRBV29-1 and TRBJ2-3, with 12 positions matching TRBD2. V was clipped by 7 bases and J by 2 bases; unmatched bases: 1. Germline lookup yields CDR1 SQVTM and CDR2 ANQGSEA. The CDR3 consists of 13 residues. The CDR3 is CSASGRATDTQYF. For the CDR3, the DNA is TGCAGCGCTAGCGGGAGGGCCACAGATACGCAGTATTTT.

The gene calls are TRBV18 and TRBJ1-4; D is possibly TRBD1 (6 bases). The CDR3 contains 15 residues. CDR1 and CDR2 (germline): KGHSH, LQKENI. V was cut by 4 bases and J by 1 base, with 10 bases left in between. In DNA, the CDR3 is TGTGCCAGCTCACAGGGGACAAGAACTAATGAAAAACTGTTTTTT. This gives the protein CASSQGTRTNEKLFF.

V gene TRBV11-2 combines with J gene TRBJ2-1, with 14 bases matching TRBD2. Unmatched junction bases numbered 15, after V lost 6 bases and J lost 5 bases. The CDR3 spans 19 residues. Germline V lookup: CDR1 SGHAT, CDR2 FQNNGV. CDR3 in amino acids: CASRGVRPGLAGAHNEQFF. CDR3 in DNA: TGTGCCAGCAGGGGAGTGCGTCCGGGACTAGCGGGAGCTCACAATGAGCAGTTCTTC.

This clone was seen a single time. This chain joins TRBV25-1 and TRBJ1-1; the D gene is possibly TRBD1 (5 bases). The length of the CDR3 is 13 residues. Germline loops: CDR1 MGHDK, CDR2 SYGVNS. V was cut by 5 bases and J by 4 bases, with 11 bases left in between. This CDR3 is CASSLQEGTEAFF. The CDR3 DNA follows: TGTGCCAGCAGTTTACAGGAGGGCACTGAAGCTTTCTTT.

V and J are TRBV3-1 (or the pseudogene TRBV3-2) and TRBJ2-5, with D possibly being TRBD1 (6 bases). V lost 2 bases, J lost 3 bases, and 10 bases lay in between. This CDR3 spans 14 amino acids. Germline CDR1 is LGHDT and CDR2 is YNNKEL (reference sequence). For the CDR3, the DNA is TGTGCCAGCAGCCAAAGGCAGGGGAAAGAGACCCAGTACTTC. It is translated as CASSQRQGKETQYF.

This chain connects TRBV6-1 to TRBJ2-3, with 8 bases fitting TRBD1. CDR1 is MNHNS and CDR2 is SASEGT in the germline V gene. The CDR3 has 16 residues. V shed 4 bases and J 6 bases; nucleotides not matched to a gene: 12. The CDR3 DNA follows: TGTGCCAGCAGTGCTGCCGGGACAGGCCTGCAGGATACGCAGTATTTT. This gives the protein CASSAAGTGLQDTQYF.

The rearrangement uses TRBV7-9 and TRBJ2-2; 8 nucleotides line up with TRBD1. The junction had 7 bases not matched to a gene; V was cut back by 4 bases and J by 6 bases. Germline CDR1 SEHNR, CDR2 FQNEAQ (reference sequence). This CDR3 is built from 15 residues. CDR3 amino acids: CASSSDRVGPGELFF. CDR3 in DNA: TGTGCCAGCAGCTCGGACAGGGTTGGCCCCGGGGAGCTGTTTTTT.

The V and J genes are TRBV6-1 and TRBJ2-5; TRBD2 matches at 7 bases. Losses at the gene ends were 3 bases for V and 5 bases for J; bases not matched to a gene: 3. Per germline, CDR1 MNHNS and CDR2 SASEGT. The CDR3 runs to 13 residues. CDR3 in amino acids: CASSEGGWETQYF. CDR3 nucleotide sequence: TGTGCCAGCAGTGAGGGGGGGTGGGAGACCCAGTACTTC.

The chain uses TRBV28 and TRBJ2-7; the D is unclear. Germline CDR1 MDHEN, CDR2 SYDVKM. V lost 3 bases, J lost 3 bases, and 15 bases lay in between. The CDR3 loop spans 15 amino acids. In DNA, the CDR3 is TGTGCCAGCAGTTTGGTGGGCTACAATAGCTACGAGCAGTACTTC. It codes for CASSLVGYNSYEQYF.

This sequence joins TRBV4-3 and TRBJ2-3; D is unclear. CDR3 length equals 15 residues. CDR1 and CDR2 (germline): LGHNA, YSLEER. Trimming took 1 base from V and 5 from J, leaving 13 bases between them. The CDR3 nucleotides read TGCGCCAGCAGCCAAGCACAGTACGGTGAAGATACGCAGTATTTT. Amino acids: CASSQAQYGEDTQYF.

The chain recombines TRBV27 with TRBJ2-5, with D possibly being TRBD1 (6 bases). The V end was cut by 3 bases, the J end by 1 base, with 9 bases between. Per the germline V gene, CDR1 is MNHEY and CDR2 is SMNVEV (reference sequence). The CDR3 spans 14 residues. The CDR3 region is CASSFIGGQETQYF. CDR3 coding DNA: TGTGCCAGCAGTTTCATAGGGGGCCAAGAGACCCAGTACTTC.

This clone was counted between two and nine times. The chain recombines TRBV14 with TRBJ1-1; D is undetermined. The ends were cut back, 3 bases at V and 8 bases at J, with 7 bases in the middle. The CDR3 sequence is 11 residues long. Germline-derived CDR1 and CDR2 are SGHDN and FVKESK. CDR3 sequence: CASSQAGEAFF. The CDR3 DNA follows: TGTGCCAGCAGCCAGGCCGGGGAAGCTTTCTTT.

The gene calls are TRBV7-9 and TRBJ1-6; maybe TRBD1 (5 bases). This CDR3 has 14 amino acids. Per germline, CDR1 SEHNR and CDR2 FQNEAQ (reference sequence). Trimming cost V 4 bases and J 4 bases, with 8 bases left between them. The DNA for the CDR3 is TGTGCCAGCAGCTGGGGGGATTATAATTCACCCCTCCACTTT. Translation: CASSWGDYNSPLHF.

The chain carries TRBV11-3 and TRBJ1-2, with 7 bases lining up with TRBD1. CDR3 length: 13 residues. Germline V lookup: CDR1 SGHNT, CDR2 YENEEA. The ends lost 5 bases at V and 5 bases at J; junction bases unmatched: 5. CDR3 coding DNA: TGTGCCAGCAGCCGACAGGGATCTTATGGCTACACCTTC. This sequence encodes CASSRQGSYGYTF.

The chain has TRBV4-3 and TRBJ2-3; a possible D gene is TRBD1 (5 bases). Germline V gene sequence: CDR1 LGHNA, CDR2 YSLEER. The CDR3 spans 16 residues. V dropped 0 bases and J dropped 2 bases, with 12 bases sitting between them. As DNA, the CDR3 is TGCGCCAGCAGCCAAGATGGGGCTGTAATCACAGATACGCAGTATTTT. Translating gives CASSQDGAVITDTQYF.

The chain recombines TRBV28 with TRBJ1-2; a weak D match, TRBD1 (5 bases). Germline loops: CDR1 MDHEN, CDR2 SYDVKM. The length of the CDR3 is 14 residues. Trimming left V 3 bases short and J 2 bases short, with 10 bases between. CDR3 nucleotide sequence: TGTGCCAGCAGTTTGTCGGGGGGGAACTATGGCTACACCTTC. Protein sequence: CASSLSGGNYGYTF.

V is TRBV10-3 and J is TRBJ2-1, with 10 positions matching TRBD2. Germline V gives CDR1 ENHRY, CDR2 SYGVKD. The V gene end was trimmed by 6 bases and the J gene end by 1 base; junction bases not matched to a gene: 9. The CDR3 is made up of 17 amino acids. DNA for the CDR3: TGTGCCATCAGGGGAACTAGCGGGAAAGAATCCTACAATGAGCAGTTCTTC. Protein: CAIRGTSGKESYNEQFF.